This TCR beta chain was recorded in a study of T-cell reconstitution after alpha-beta-depleted transplantation in children. Unique molecular identifiers were used in preparing the TCRbeta library. TCRdb called the PCR reads again in MiXCR, with one record for every CDR3 protein. The table shows around 600,000 distinct CDR3 sequences, with around 16% occurring only once. This clonotype showed up just a few times. This CDR3 is 14 amino acids long. V was trimmed by 3 bases and J by 6 bases, leaving 14 bases between them. The germline V gene encodes CDR1 SEHNR and CDR2 FQNEAQ (reference sequence). The receptor comes from a human donor who donated a stem cell graft to a child with acute myeloid leukemia. The V and J genes are TRBV7-9 and TRBJ1-2; a possible D gene is TRBD1 (6 bases). The sequencing used PBMCs from the stem cell graft donor, collected from the stem cell graft. The CDR3 is CASSLGQGTDGYTF. Written as DNA, the CDR3 is TGTGCCAGCAGCTTGGGGCAGGGGACCGATGGCTACACCTTC.